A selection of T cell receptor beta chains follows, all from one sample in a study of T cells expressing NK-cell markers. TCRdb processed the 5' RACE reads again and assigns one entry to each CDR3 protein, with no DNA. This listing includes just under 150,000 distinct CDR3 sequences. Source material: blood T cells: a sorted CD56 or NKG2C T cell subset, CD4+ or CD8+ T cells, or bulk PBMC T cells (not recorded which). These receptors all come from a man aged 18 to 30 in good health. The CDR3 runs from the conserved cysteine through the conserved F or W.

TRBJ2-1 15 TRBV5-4 CASSPGGSPNNEQFF
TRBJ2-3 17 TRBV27 CASSQTGLAGGTDTQYF
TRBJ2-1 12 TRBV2 CASLERYNEQFF
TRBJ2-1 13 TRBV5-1 CASSSTGTGEQFF
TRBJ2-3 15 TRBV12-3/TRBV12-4 CASIDDRADTDTQYF
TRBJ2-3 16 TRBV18 CASSLGQGAIPDTQYF
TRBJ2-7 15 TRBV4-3 CASSQLAGGIYEQYF
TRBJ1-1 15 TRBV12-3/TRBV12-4 CASSLGGSAYTEAFF
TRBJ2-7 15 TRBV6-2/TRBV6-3 CASSSPLAGDYEQYF
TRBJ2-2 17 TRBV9 CASSGGGRSPNTGELFF
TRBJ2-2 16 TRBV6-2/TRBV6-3 CASSYSGVDGTGELFF
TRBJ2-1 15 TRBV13 CASSPRLAGENEQFF
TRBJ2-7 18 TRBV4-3 CASSQDYPTSGRAYEQYF
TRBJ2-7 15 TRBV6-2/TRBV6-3 CASSSGTVSSYEQYF
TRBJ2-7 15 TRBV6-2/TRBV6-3 CASSQVGTTKAEQYF
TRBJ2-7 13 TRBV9 CASSVGLAYEQYF
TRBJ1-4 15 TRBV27 CASSSLRDRDEKLFF
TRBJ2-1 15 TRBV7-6 CASSTLIGEYNEQFF
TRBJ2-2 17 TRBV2 CASSPVAGERVVGELFF
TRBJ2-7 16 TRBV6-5 CASSYDSLAGGGEQYF
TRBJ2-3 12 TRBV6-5 CASRNLAGEGYF
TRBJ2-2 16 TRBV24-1 CATSDLTSLGTGELFF
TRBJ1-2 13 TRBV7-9 CASSPRDTLGYTF
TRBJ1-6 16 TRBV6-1 CASSDPRQGRISPLHF
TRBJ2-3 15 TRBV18 CASSPRRTGEDTQYF
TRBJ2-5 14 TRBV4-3 CASSQGGIQETQYF
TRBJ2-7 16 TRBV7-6 CASSPKAGSYSFEQYF
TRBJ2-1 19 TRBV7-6 CASSLDLAGGTSEGNEQFF
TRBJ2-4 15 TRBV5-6 CASSRTEIAKNIQYF
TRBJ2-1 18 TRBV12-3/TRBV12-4 CASSAIGGLAEPYNEQFF
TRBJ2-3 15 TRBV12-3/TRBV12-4 CASSLASGIGDTQYF
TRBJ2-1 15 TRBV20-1 CSALESGPTYNEQFF
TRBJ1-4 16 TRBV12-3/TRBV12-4 CASSLRSGRFREKLFF
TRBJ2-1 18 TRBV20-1 CSAVPGLAGLGSYNEQFF
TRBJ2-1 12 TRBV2 CASEGSYNEQFF
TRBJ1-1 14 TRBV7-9 CASSLGQPNTEAFF
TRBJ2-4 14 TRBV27 CASSPGLAKNIQYF
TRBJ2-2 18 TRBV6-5 CASSYSSGLFANTGELFF
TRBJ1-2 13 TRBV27 CASSLDRGYGYTF
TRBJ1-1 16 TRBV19 CASSIADRGGGTEAFF
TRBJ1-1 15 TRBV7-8 CASSLAWQENTEAFF
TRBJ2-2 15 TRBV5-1 CASSEGMAGAGELFF
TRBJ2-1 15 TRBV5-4 CASSLGAPGRNEQFF
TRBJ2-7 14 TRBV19 CASSMVTETYEQYF
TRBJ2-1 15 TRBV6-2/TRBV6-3 CASSYLLGENNEQFF
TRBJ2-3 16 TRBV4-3 CASSPRTSGTEDTQYF
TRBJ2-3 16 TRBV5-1 CASSHMTSGSPNTQYF
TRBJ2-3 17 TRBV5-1 CASSLDEAGAGTDTQYF
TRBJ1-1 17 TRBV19 CASSPGTAVESNTEAFF
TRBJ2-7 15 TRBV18 CASSPQGGTSYEQYF
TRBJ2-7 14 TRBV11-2 CASSLGTEMYEQYF
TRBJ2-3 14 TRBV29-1 CSVEGWGGPDTQYF
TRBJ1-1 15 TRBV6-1 CASSPLLEMNTEAFF
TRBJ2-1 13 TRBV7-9 CASRPGQSTEQFF